Listed below are T cell receptor beta chains from one sample, sequenced in a study of Graves' ophthalmopathy and Graves' hyperthyroidism. TCRdb analysed the multiplex PCR reads with MiXCR anew, one entry per CDR3 protein. In the table there are 560,000 or so distinct CDR3 sequences, under 40% of which are singletons. Sample: peripheral blood or thyroid tissue (not recorded which). Source of these receptors: an adult man with Graves' hyperthyroidism. Both conserved end residues are part of each CDR3. Each record gives: clone size, J gene, V gene, D gene, CDR3 protein, CDR3 DNA. D genes are given only for firm matches. The size entry is marked missing in some rows and otherwise reads once, few, many or a size class.

clone_size: few; j_call: TRBJ1-2; v_call: TRBV18; d_call: .; cdr3_aa: CASSPGGASGYTF; cdr3_nt: TGTGCCAGCTCACCAGGGGGAGCGAGTGGCTACACCTTC
clone_size: few; j_call: TRBJ1-4; v_call: TRBV7-9; d_call: .; cdr3_aa: CASSSRGRVEKLFF; cdr3_nt: TGTGCCAGCAGCTCCCGGGGGCGGGTTGAAAAACTGTTTTTT
clone_size: few; j_call: TRBJ2-7; v_call: TRBV5-1; d_call: TRBD2; cdr3_aa: CASSPDNPGLADEQYF; cdr3_nt: TGCGCCAGCAGCCCAGACAACCCGGGACTAGCCGACGAGCAGTACTTC
clone_size: few; j_call: TRBJ1-1; v_call: TRBV19; d_call: .; cdr3_aa: CASSNIRELPTEAFF; cdr3_nt: TGTGCCAGTAGCAACATCAGAGAATTGCCCACTGAAGCTTTCTTT
clone_size: many; j_call: TRBJ1-5; v_call: TRBV12-3/TRBV12-4; d_call: TRBD1; cdr3_aa: CASSRLGTGDQPQHF; cdr3_nt: TGTGCCAGCAGTAGGTTAGGGACAGGGGACCAGCCCCAGCATTTT
clone_size: many; j_call: TRBJ2-5; v_call: TRBV20-1; d_call: TRBD2; cdr3_aa: CSARDRYASGRTQYF; cdr3_nt: TGCAGTGCTAGAGATCGGTATGCTAGCGGGAGAACCCAGTACTTC
clone_size: .; j_call: TRBJ2-2; v_call: TRBV15; d_call: TRBD1; cdr3_aa: CATSKRTGYTGELFF; cdr3_nt: TGTGCCACCAGCAAAAGGACAGGATACACCGGGGAGCTGTTTTTT
clone_size: .; j_call: TRBJ2-1; v_call: TRBV5-1; d_call: TRBD2; cdr3_aa: CASSLVVLATDNEQFF; cdr3_nt: TGCGCCAGCAGCTTGGTGGTACTAGCGACAGACAATGAGCAGTTCTTC
clone_size: few; j_call: TRBJ2-3; v_call: TRBV20-1; d_call: TRBD2; cdr3_aa: CSARGWVAGYTDTQYF; cdr3_nt: TGCAGTGCTAGAGGGTGGGTAGCGGGATACACAGATACGCAGTATTTT
clone_size: once; j_call: TRBJ2-7; v_call: TRBV29-1; d_call: TRBD1; cdr3_aa: CSVETGTGGREQYF; cdr3_nt: TGCAGCGTGGAAACCGGGACAGGGGGAAGGGAGCAGTACTTC
clone_size: .; j_call: TRBJ1-5; v_call: TRBV20-1; d_call: .; cdr3_aa: CSASRGSDNQPQHF; cdr3_nt: TGCAGTGCTAGCAGGGGAAGCGACAATCAGCCCCAGCATTTT
clone_size: few; j_call: TRBJ2-3; v_call: TRBV24-1; d_call: .; cdr3_aa: CATSDLRPTSTDTQYF; cdr3_nt: TGTGCCACCAGTGATTTGAGACCTACAAGCACAGATACGCAGTATTTT